This paragraph covers one TCR beta chain sequence. The clone's antigen remains unknown. Base qualities were left out, and no much larger clone turns up one base away. The data were taken from a study of blood T cell repertoires in COVID-19 (dated by TCRdb to 2019 to 2021). With respect to the entire study: Samples covering the acute and convalescent phases of COVID-19 were provided by collaborators in the United States, Italy and Spain. The material from the prospective study consisted of cDNA or gDNA derived from T cells, B-cell-depleted T cells, or PBMCs. Subjects who had been exposed to COVID-19, were actively infected with it, or had recovered from it provided the deeply sampled blood TCRbeta repertoires that made up the dataset. The repertoires were made available in a free public database intended to serve as a resource for research on the immune response to SARS-CoV-2. Samples came from the ongoing ImmuneRACE study (first 160 participants) plus 1,254 subjects from 6 global collaborators. Nearly every sample came with metadata listing a de-identified subject ID, COVID-19 status, age in years and sex. Where HLA class I and class II types were available, the types were taken from metadata supplied by the sample provider, not from assay-based typing.

TCRbeta CDR3 regions were amplified from genomic DNA using the immunoSEQ Assay, a bias-controlled multiplex PCR. Per the authors' processing: Nucleated cell counts per sample were estimated from amplification of reference gene primers within the assay. To quantify the absolute abundance of each unique TCRbeta CDR3 rearrangement, sequence reads were collapsed and filtered. For each sample, productive Simpson clonality was calculated as the square root of Simpson's diversity index over productive rearrangements. The source is immuneACCESS, and TCRdb retained only in-frame sequences with V and J called. Part of the clones is not carried over; for the studies checked, unresolved V genes explain less than half of this, and the remainder is unexplained. That table furnishes V, J and clone size, whereas the DNA furnished D and trimming. Across this sample there are 130,000 to 150,000 clones, with roughly 90% seen only once. Around 1.3% of the sample rests with the top ten.

The research as a whole found: The quantity of clinical and demographic metadata differed by source and by participant and was supplied without curation.

Participants in the prospective study were enrolled through a virtual design, were aged roughly 18 to 100 years, and lived in 24 United States geographic areas. In the prospective study, participants were assigned to cohorts based on the clinical history participants reported in a screening survey and a study questionnaire. In the prospective study, whole blood, serum and a nasopharyngeal or oropharyngeal swab were collected from each participant by mobile phlebotomists. Over a roughly two-month period, participants in the prospective study had the option of providing additional blood draws and questionnaires. Prospective study blood samples were shipped either frozen or at room temperature before DNA extraction. CDR1 and CDR2 are drawn from the germline V gene: MDHEN, SYDVKM. Including cysteine and phenylalanine, the CDR3 has 12 amino acids. The read is trimmed to its CDR3 DNA, 36 bases read in frame from base 1. V and J lose 6 bases and 5 bases, and a span of 8 bases separates them.

The receptor chain draws on TRBV28 and TRBJ1-5; no D segment can be confidently identified. The source material was PBMCs or T cells enriched from blood (not recorded which). The TCR originated in a woman in her 30s with acute COVID-19. Here is the DNA: TGTGCCAGCAGCCCGCGTCATCAGCCCCAGCATTTT. The resulting protein is CASSPRHQPQHF.